The present TCR beta chain was sequenced within a study of technical replicates of blood from several donors. The CDR3 totals 15 residues. Trimming at V came to 0 bases and at J to 5 bases, leaving 5 bases not matched to a gene. CDR1 is SGDLS, CDR2 YYNGEE, per germline. Some clones are missing from TCRdb's copy, which holds only in-frame ones; the method was immunoSEQ multiplex PCR. The sample contains about 84,000 clones, 95% to 98% of which appear only once. This chain connects TRBV9 to TRBJ2-1; 7 bases are shared with TRBD2. The TCR was taken from a human donor in good health. The sequenced sample was T cells isolated from PBMCs. The CDR3 sequence is CASSVGGGNNNEQFF. In DNA form, the CDR3 reads TGTGCCAGCAGCGTAGGGGGAGGGAACAACAATGAGCAGTTCTTC. The full variable domain, completed using reference TRBV9 and TRBJ2-1, is DSGVTQTPKHLITATGQRVTLRCSPRSGDLSVYWYQQSLDQGLQFLIQYYNGEERAKGNILERFSAQQFPDLHSELNLSSLELGDSALYFCASSVGGGNNNEQFFGPGTRLTVL.